This is a list of T cell receptor beta chains from one sample in a study of shared clonotypes between healthy human individuals. The method was immunoSEQ multiplex PCR; TCRdb's version includes in-frame clones alone and lacks a portion of them. The table records roughly 2.5 million clones, 85% to 95% of them present only once. The sample taken for sequencing was naive CD4+ T cells sorted from blood. These receptors all stem from a man between 18 and 35 years old in good health. CDR3s include the opening cysteine and the closing phenylalanine or tryptophan. A D gene is named only where the DNA matches it firmly. Clone size is given for some rows only: seen once, a few or many times, or a class if the clone is expanded.

V gene: TRBV28
clone size: NA
D gene: TRBD1
J gene: TRBJ1-4
CDR3 protein: CASSYEWRTGGEKLFF
CDR3 DNA: TGTGCCAGCAGCTACGAGTGGAGGACAGGGGGTGAAAAACTGTTTTTT

V gene: TRBV15
clone size: NA
D gene: NA
J gene: TRBJ1-2
CDR3 protein: CATSRGSGQNYGYTF
CDR3 DNA: TGTGCCACCAGCAGAGGCTCCGGACAGAACTATGGCTACACCTTC

V gene: TRBV5-6
clone size: once
D gene: NA
J gene: TRBJ2-7
CDR3 protein: CASTSLTYEQYF
CDR3 DNA: TGTGCCAGCACCTCCCTTACCTACGAGCAGTACTTC

V gene: TRBV18
clone size: NA
D gene: NA
J gene: TRBJ2-7
CDR3 protein: CASSPKDEQYF
CDR3 DNA: TGTGCCAGCTCCCCCAAGGACGAGCAGTACTTC

V gene: TRBV4-1
clone size: NA
D gene: TRBD1
J gene: TRBJ2-1
CDR3 protein: CASSPTGGLHNEQFF
CDR3 DNA: TGCGCCAGCAGCCCGACAGGGGGTTTGCACAATGAGCAGTTCTTC

V gene: TRBV5-4
clone size: NA
D gene: TRBD1
J gene: TRBJ1-2
CDR3 protein: CASRLTGGPYGYTF
CDR3 DNA: TGTGCCAGCAGGCTGACAGGGGGTCCTTATGGCTACACCTTC

V gene: TRBV11-2
clone size: NA
D gene: NA
J gene: TRBJ2-7
CDR3 protein: CASSLDRASYEQYF
CDR3 DNA: TGTGCCAGCAGCTTAGACAGGGCCTCCTACGAGCAGTACTTC

V gene: TRBV6-6
clone size: NA
D gene: NA
J gene: TRBJ1-2
CDR3 protein: CASSYSGAPNGYTF
CDR3 DNA: TGTGCCAGCAGTTACTCCGGGGCCCCAAATGGCTACACCTTC

V gene: TRBV20-1
clone size: NA
D gene: NA
J gene: TRBJ2-4
CDR3 protein: CSAQENIQYF
CDR3 DNA: TGCAGTGCCCAGGAAAACATTCAGTACTTC

V gene: TRBV6-5
clone size: NA
D gene: TRBD1
J gene: TRBJ1-6
CDR3 protein: CASSLDRGWSPLHF
CDR3 DNA: TGTGCCAGCAGTTTAGACAGGGGGTGGTCACCCCTCCACTTT

V gene: TRBV28
clone size: once
D gene: NA
J gene: TRBJ1-6
CDR3 protein: CASSSGTPISPLHF
CDR3 DNA: TGTGCCAGCAGCTCCGGGACTCCAATTTCACCCCTCCACTTT

V gene: TRBV10-3
clone size: few
D gene: TRBD1
J gene: TRBJ1-4
CDR3 protein: CAIRPGGSEKLFF
CDR3 DNA: TGTGCCATCAGACCAGGGGGATCTGAAAAACTGTTTTTT

V gene: TRBV6-5
clone size: NA
D gene: TRBD1
J gene: TRBJ1-1
CDR3 protein: CASSFDRGFEAFF
CDR3 DNA: TGTGCCAGCAGCTTCGACAGGGGGTTTGAAGCTTTCTTT

V gene: TRBV7-8
clone size: NA
D gene: NA
J gene: TRBJ1-5
CDR3 protein: CASSPQGGQPQHF
CDR3 DNA: TGTGCCAGCAGCCCACAGGGAGGTCAGCCCCAGCATTTT

V gene: TRBV30
clone size: NA
D gene: NA
J gene: TRBJ1-1
CDR3 protein: CAWSQAEAFF
CDR3 DNA: TGTGCCTGGAGCCAAGCCGAAGCTTTCTTT

V gene: TRBV6-5
clone size: few
D gene: NA
J gene: TRBJ1-2
CDR3 protein: CASSQDFRTNYGYTF
CDR3 DNA: TGTGCCAGCAGTCAGGACTTCCGAACTAACTATGGCTACACCTTC

V gene: TRBV7-2
clone size: NA
D gene: NA
J gene: TRBJ1-1
CDR3 protein: CASSTWRDTEAFF
CDR3 DNA: TGTGCCAGCAGCACCTGGCGGGACACTGAAGCTTTCTTT

V gene: TRBV7-2
clone size: NA
D gene: NA
J gene: TRBJ1-2
CDR3 protein: CASSLAANTNYGYTF
CDR3 DNA: TGTGCCAGCAGCTTAGCGGCGAACACCAACTATGGCTACACCTTC

V gene: TRBV13
clone size: NA
D gene: NA
J gene: TRBJ2-7
CDR3 protein: CASRGRGEQYF
CDR3 DNA: TGTGCCAGCAGGGGAAGGGGCGAGCAGTACTTC

V gene: TRBV4-2
clone size: NA
D gene: NA
J gene: TRBJ1-2
CDR3 protein: CASSQDRGRRQGDYTF
CDR3 DNA: TGTGCCAGCAGCCAAGATCGAGGTCGGAGGCAGGGTGACTACACCTTC

V gene: TRBV10-3
clone size: NA
D gene: TRBD1
J gene: TRBJ1-5
CDR3 protein: CATSGQVNQPQHF
CDR3 DNA: TGTGCCACCTCGGGACAGGTCAATCAGCCCCAGCATTTT

V gene: TRBV7-8
clone size: NA
D gene: TRBD1
J gene: TRBJ1-6
CDR3 protein: CASSSGQVLYSTYSPLHF
CDR3 DNA: TGTGCCAGCAGCTCGGGACAGGTGCTATACTCAACCTATTCACCCCTCCACTTT

V gene: TRBV6-5
clone size: NA
D gene: TRBD1
J gene: TRBJ1-5
CDR3 protein: CASSYSYRGSQPQHF
CDR3 DNA: TGTGCCAGCAGTTACTCTTACAGGGGCAGTCAGCCCCAGCATTTT

V gene: TRBV5-1
clone size: NA
D gene: NA
J gene: TRBJ1-4
CDR3 protein: CASSAGVSGEKLFF
CDR3 DNA: TGCGCCAGCAGCGCAGGGGTGTCGGGAGAAAAACTGTTTTTT

V gene: TRBV5-1
clone size: NA
D gene: TRBD2
J gene: TRBJ2-5
CDR3 protein: CASSFSSGIQETQYF
CDR3 DNA: TGCGCCAGCAGCTTTAGTAGCGGGATCCAAGAGACCCAGTACTTC

V gene: TRBV2
clone size: NA
D gene: TRBD1
J gene: TRBJ1-1
CDR3 protein: CASSGQGRGTEAFF
CDR3 DNA: TGTGCCAGCAGTGGACAGGGGAGAGGGACTGAAGCTTTCTTT

V gene: TRBV5-6
clone size: NA
D gene: NA
J gene: TRBJ1-1
CDR3 protein: CASRKEGLNTEAFF
CDR3 DNA: TGTGCCAGCAGGAAGGAAGGACTGAACACTGAAGCTTTCTTT

V gene: TRBV6-5
clone size: NA
D gene: NA
J gene: TRBJ1-2
CDR3 protein: CASRANYGYTF
CDR3 DNA: TGTGCCAGCAGGGCTAACTATGGCTACACCTTC

V gene: TRBV7-2
clone size: NA
D gene: NA
J gene: TRBJ2-1
CDR3 protein: CASSIGSGPYNEQFF
CDR3 DNA: TGTGCCAGCAGCATCGGGAGCGGGCCCTACAATGAGCAGTTCTTC

V gene: TRBV28
clone size: once
D gene: TRBD1
J gene: TRBJ2-3
CDR3 protein: CASSLQGAVTDTQYF
CDR3 DNA: TGTGCCAGCAGTTTACAGGGGGCGGTCACAGATACGCAGTATTTT

V gene: TRBV5-1
clone size: few
D gene: NA
J gene: TRBJ1-1
CDR3 protein: CASSLAGMNTEAFF
CDR3 DNA: TGCGCCAGCAGCTTGGCCGGGATGAACACTGAAGCTTTCTTT

V gene: TRBV7-9
clone size: NA
D gene: NA
J gene: TRBJ2-3
CDR3 protein: CASSSMGQTDTQYF
CDR3 DNA: TGTGCCAGCAGCTCCATGGGCCAAACAGATACGCAGTATTTT

V gene: TRBV18
clone size: NA
D gene: TRBD1
J gene: TRBJ2-2
CDR3 protein: CASSGQGILGTGELFF
CDR3 DNA: TGTGCCAGCAGCGGACAGGGGATTCTAGGCACCGGGGAGCTGTTTTTT

V gene: TRBV4-1
clone size: NA
D gene: NA
J gene: TRBJ1-1
CDR3 protein: CASSQSGTVNTEAFF
CDR3 DNA: TGCGCCAGCAGCCAATCCGGGACGGTCAACACTGAAGCTTTCTTT

V gene: TRBV7-2
clone size: NA
D gene: TRBD2
J gene: TRBJ2-5
CDR3 protein: CASSSRSSGVGEQYF
CDR3 DNA: TGTGCCAGCAGCTCCCGGTCTAGCGGGGTGGGGGAGCAGTACTTC

V gene: TRBV10-3
clone size: NA
D gene: NA
J gene: TRBJ1-1
CDR3 protein: CATGINPGGNTEAFF
CDR3 DNA: TGTGCCACCGGGATCAATCCGGGGGGAAACACTGAAGCTTTCTTT

V gene: TRBV29-1
clone size: NA
D gene: TRBD1
J gene: TRBJ2-1
CDR3 protein: CSVKTGVEQFF
CDR3 DNA: TGCAGCGTTAAGACAGGGGTCGAGCAGTTCTTC

V gene: TRBV5-1
clone size: NA
D gene: NA
J gene: TRBJ1-2
CDR3 protein: CASSPQQGRYGYTF
CDR3 DNA: TGCGCCAGCAGCCCCCAACAGGGCCGGTATGGCTACACCTTC

V gene: TRBV10-1
clone size: NA
D gene: TRBD2
J gene: TRBJ2-3
CDR3 protein: CASSPLAGASTDTQYF
CDR3 DNA: TGCGCCAGCAGCCCCTTAGCGGGAGCCTCCACAGATACGCAGTATTTT

V gene: TRBV7-6
clone size: NA
D gene: TRBD1
J gene: TRBJ1-2
CDR3 protein: CASSLGQGAIGGYTF
CDR3 DNA: TGTGCCAGCAGCCTAGGACAGGGGGCGATAGGAGGCTACACCTTC

V gene: TRBV6-1
clone size: NA
D gene: TRBD2
J gene: TRBJ2-1
CDR3 protein: CASSANALAAGGNEQFF
CDR3 DNA: TGTGCCAGCAGTGCCAATGCCCTAGCAGCGGGGGGCAATGAGCAGTTCTTC

V gene: TRBV18
clone size: NA
D gene: NA
J gene: TRBJ2-3
CDR3 protein: CASSPAGSTDTQYF
CDR3 DNA: TGTGCCAGCTCACCAGCGGGGAGCACAGATACGCAGTATTTT

V gene: TRBV19
clone size: NA
D gene: NA
J gene: TRBJ2-2
CDR3 protein: CASIRGKNTGELFF
CDR3 DNA: TGTGCCAGTATCCGCGGGAAGAACACCGGGGAGCTGTTTTTT

V gene: TRBV7-6
clone size: NA
D gene: TRBD2
J gene: TRBJ2-1
CDR3 protein: CASSLGTIDNEQFF
CDR3 DNA: TGTGCCAGCAGCTTGGGGACTATAGACAATGAGCAGTTCTTC

V gene: TRBV5-6
clone size: once
D gene: NA
J gene: TRBJ2-7
CDR3 protein: CASSLTSGTGGPGEQYF
CDR3 DNA: TGTGCCAGCAGCTTAACGTCGGGTACTGGCGGCCCAGGAGAGCAGTACTTC

V gene: TRBV30
clone size: NA
D gene: NA
J gene: TRBJ2-2
CDR3 protein: CAWSVTRNTGELFF
CDR3 DNA: TGTGCCTGGAGTGTGACCAGGAACACCGGGGAGCTGTTTTTT

V gene: TRBV5-6
clone size: NA
D gene: NA
J gene: TRBJ1-3
CDR3 protein: CASSPDQGRSGNTIYF
CDR3 DNA: TGTGCCAGCAGTCCCGACCAGGGGCGTTCTGGAAACACCATATATTTT

V gene: TRBV9
clone size: NA
D gene: NA
J gene: TRBJ2-3
CDR3 protein: CASSPGAGPTDTQYF
CDR3 DNA: TGTGCCAGCAGCCCCGGAGCGGGCCCCACAGATACGCAGTATTTT

V gene: TRBV6-5
clone size: NA
D gene: NA
J gene: TRBJ1-6
CDR3 protein: CASSYSTRDSPLHF
CDR3 DNA: TGTGCCAGCAGTTACTCGACGCGGGATTCACCCCTCCACTTT

V gene: TRBV27
clone size: NA
D gene: NA
J gene: TRBJ1-1
CDR3 protein: CASSLFPTGSRAEAFF
CDR3 DNA: TGTGCCAGCAGTTTATTTCCTACAGGGTCGAGGGCTGAAGCTTTCTTT

V gene: TRBV7-8
clone size: NA
D gene: TRBD2
J gene: TRBJ2-7
CDR3 protein: CASSFVAGVYEQYF
CDR3 DNA: TGTGCCAGCAGCTTCGTGGCGGGGGTCTACGAGCAGTACTTC